The table lists the clone carrying this TCR beta chain with a count of one. This sample is part of a study of blood T cell repertoires in COVID-19. Study context: Spain, Italy and the United States supplied samples that represented acute and convalescent COVID-19. T cells, B-cell-depleted T cells, or PBMCs supplied cDNA or gDNA.

Trimming at V came to 1 base and at J to 8 bases, leaving 11 bases not matched to a gene. Per germline, CDR1 SGHNT and CDR2 YYREEE (reference sequence). The CDR3 is 15 amino acids. Those enrolled, adults aged roughly 18 to 89 years, came from some 25 US areas. Cohorts were determined from participant-reported clinical history. The protocol was immunoSEQ multiplex PCR, while the TCRdb copy is restricted to in-frame clones and leaves out a portion. In the table there are about 440,000 clones, about 90% of which are singletons. The chain couples TRBV5-4 to TRBJ1-2; 7 nucleotides agree with TRBD1. The specimen was PBMCs or T cells enriched from blood (not recorded which). The sequence came from a woman aged 18-30 years with acute COVID-19. CDR3 in amino acids: CASSLRQGNILGYTF. For the CDR3, the DNA is TGTGCCAGCAGCTTGCGACAGGGAAATATTTTAGGCTACACCTTC. Based on the CDR3 plus reference TRBV5-4 and TRBJ1-2, the full variable domain is ETGVTQSPTHLIKTRGQQVTLRCSSQSGHNTVSWYQQALGQGPQFIFQYYREEENGRGNFPPRFSGLQFPNYSSELNVNALELDDSALYLCASSLRQGNILGYTFGSGTRLTVV.